A selection of T cell receptor beta chains follows, all from one sample in a study of cytomegalovirus exposure and HLA in healthy donors. The assay was immunoSEQ multiplex PCR, and TCRdb's table has in-frame clones only and misses some. In the table there are roughly 230,000 clones, 92% of which are singletons. Source material: PBMCs. The receptors shown here come from a girl aged 2-15 years in good health and CMV-seronegative. The CDR3 runs from the conserved cysteine through the conserved F or W. Each record gives: clone size, J gene, V gene, D gene, CDR3 DNA, CDR3 protein. The D gene is left open where the match is weak. Clone sizes are given selectively: once, few, many, or a class where the clone is expanded.

clone size: once
J gene: TRBJ2-7
V gene: TRBV14
D gene: TRBD2
CDR3 DNA: TGTGCCAGCAGCCAAGTTGCGGGAGGTCCCTACGAGCAGTACTTC
CDR3 protein: CASSQVAGGPYEQYF

clone size: once
J gene: TRBJ1-4
V gene: TRBV19
D gene: NA
CDR3 DNA: TGTGCCAGTCGGATTAGACAGGCAACTAATGAAAAACTGTTTTTT
CDR3 protein: CASRIRQATNEKLFF

clone size: NA
J gene: TRBJ2-7
V gene: TRBV27
D gene: NA
CDR3 DNA: TGTGCCAGCAGTTTCGCGAACAGGGCTGAGCAGTACTTC
CDR3 protein: CASSFANRAEQYF

clone size: NA
J gene: TRBJ2-1
V gene: TRBV18
D gene: TRBD2
CDR3 DNA: TGTGCCAGCTCACCACCGCTAGCGGGGGGCCTTTACAATGAGCAGTTCTTC
CDR3 protein: CASSPPLAGGLYNEQFF

clone size: NA
J gene: TRBJ2-5
V gene: TRBV4-1
D gene: TRBD2
CDR3 DNA: TGCGCCAGCAGCCACCCGGGACTAGCGGGGGGGCAAGAGACCCAGTACTTC
CDR3 protein: CASSHPGLAGGQETQYF

clone size: NA
J gene: TRBJ1-2
V gene: TRBV10-3
D gene: NA
CDR3 DNA: TGTGCCATCAGTGAGTCGGAGGGTGGCTACACCTTC
CDR3 protein: CAISESEGGYTF

clone size: NA
J gene: TRBJ2-7
V gene: TRBV11-1
D gene: NA
CDR3 DNA: TGTGCCAGCAGCGGAGCCTCCTACGAGCAGTACTTC
CDR3 protein: CASSGASYEQYF

clone size: few
J gene: TRBJ2-1
V gene: TRBV2
D gene: TRBD2
CDR3 DNA: TGTGCCAGCAGCGCCCGGACTAGCGGGGCTAGGGACAATGAGCAGTTCTTC
CDR3 protein: CASSARTSGARDNEQFF

clone size: NA
J gene: TRBJ2-1
V gene: TRBV30
D gene: TRBD2
CDR3 DNA: TGTGCCTGGAGTGTTTATCGGGGGGTTCTCAACAATGAGCAGTTCTTC
CDR3 protein: CAWSVYRGVLNNEQFF

clone size: once
J gene: TRBJ1-6
V gene: TRBV14
D gene: TRBD1
CDR3 DNA: TGTGCCAGCAGCCAAGAATTTAAGACAGGGGGTTATAATTCACCCCTCCACTTT
CDR3 protein: CASSQEFKTGGYNSPLHF

clone size: NA
J gene: TRBJ1-1
V gene: TRBV5-6
D gene: TRBD1
CDR3 DNA: TGTGCCAGCAGCTTGGGGGACAGGGGGAACTTTGAAGCTTTCTTT
CDR3 protein: CASSLGDRGNFEAFF

clone size: NA
J gene: TRBJ1-1
V gene: TRBV30
D gene: TRBD1
CDR3 DNA: TGTGCCTGGAGTACCCGGACAGGGACCTACTTGGGGAACACTGAAGCTTTCTTT
CDR3 protein: CAWSTRTGTYLGNTEAFF

clone size: NA
J gene: TRBJ2-1
V gene: TRBV7-9
D gene: NA
CDR3 DNA: TGTGCCAGCAGCACCCCAAGCCCGCACTCCTACAATGAGCAGTTCTTC
CDR3 protein: CASSTPSPHSYNEQFF

clone size: NA
J gene: TRBJ1-2
V gene: TRBV15
D gene: NA
CDR3 DNA: TGTGCCACCAGCAGAGGGGGCCCGGACGTCAGTGGCTACACCTTC
CDR3 protein: CATSRGGPDVSGYTF

clone size: NA
J gene: TRBJ2-1
V gene: TRBV5-1
D gene: TRBD1
CDR3 DNA: TGCGCCAGCAGCTTGGGACAGGGGGGAAACAATGAGCAGTTCTTC
CDR3 protein: CASSLGQGGNNEQFF

clone size: NA
J gene: TRBJ1-6
V gene: TRBV5-4
D gene: TRBD1
CDR3 DNA: TGTGCCAGCAGCTTGTTGGGACAGCGAAATTCACCCCTCCACTTT
CDR3 protein: CASSLLGQRNSPLHF

clone size: NA
J gene: TRBJ2-7
V gene: TRBV19
D gene: NA
CDR3 DNA: TGTGCCAGTAGTCTAACTAGCAGAGACTACGAGCAGTACTTC
CDR3 protein: CASSLTSRDYEQYF

clone size: NA
J gene: TRBJ2-7
V gene: TRBV10-1
D gene: TRBD1
CDR3 DNA: TGCGCCAGCAGCCCAGGGACAGCGCTCTCCTACGAGCAGTACTTC
CDR3 protein: CASSPGTALSYEQYF

clone size: once
J gene: TRBJ1-4
V gene: TRBV7-9
D gene: TRBD1
CDR3 DNA: TGTGCCAGCAGCTCCCAGGGGGGCCTCCGGGCAACTAATGAAAAACTGTTTTTT
CDR3 protein: CASSSQGGLRATNEKLFF

clone size: NA
J gene: TRBJ2-7
V gene: TRBV30
D gene: NA
CDR3 DNA: TGTGCCTGGATACAGGGAACCTACGAGCAGTACTTC
CDR3 protein: CAWIQGTYEQYF

clone size: once
J gene: TRBJ1-1
V gene: TRBV7-9
D gene: TRBD1
CDR3 DNA: TGTGCCAGCAACGCACAGGGGGGGAACACTGAAGCTTTCTTT
CDR3 protein: CASNAQGGNTEAFF

clone size: NA
J gene: TRBJ2-4
V gene: TRBV12-5
D gene: TRBD1
CDR3 DNA: TGTGCTAGTGGTGCACAGGGGGCTTACTACTTC
CDR3 protein: CASGAQGAYYF

clone size: NA
J gene: TRBJ2-7
V gene: TRBV5-5
D gene: NA
CDR3 DNA: TGTGCCAGCAGCTTCCGGAGGGGGCCCTACGAGCAGTACTTC
CDR3 protein: CASSFRRGPYEQYF